This TCR beta chain originates from a study of CD8+ T cells in alopecia areata. Losses at the gene ends were 5 bases for V and 1 base for J; bases not matched to a gene: 7. Germline CDR1 reads SQVTM; CDR2 reads ANQGSEA. CDR3 length equals 16 residues. Isolated RNA was reverse transcribed into cDNA used as the sequencing template. The method was immunoSEQ multiplex PCR; TCRdb's version includes in-frame clones alone and lacks a portion of them. Of fewer than 150,000 clones in the sample, 82% were seen once. Treatment noted: oral pan-JAK inhibitor, 5-10 mg twice daily. This clone was found a few times. The specimen comprised CD8+ T cells sorted from blood, sampled at week 4, from a patient treated with tofacitinib. The receptor's source is a human donor with alopecia areata. The V gene is TRBV29-1, the J gene TRBJ2-6; 8 positions agree with TRBD1. Here the CDR3 DNA reads TGCAGCGTTATGACAGGGGCACAATCTGGGGCCAACGTCCTGACTTTC. Translation gives CSVMTGAQSGANVLTF.